The clone carrying this TCR beta chain appeared a few times. The antigen is unknown. These data belong to a study of Graves' ophthalmopathy and Graves' hyperthyroidism. Study-wide points: A majority of expanded thyroid clonotypes exceeding 0.001 frequency were likewise present in blood.

Transcripts of RNA were the source for amplifying TCR beta CDR3 regions. RT-PCR in the first round used HTBI primers; a second-round multiplex PCR followed. TCRdb called the multiplex PCR reads again in MiXCR, with one record for every CDR3 protein. The profile shows 260,000 or so distinct CDR3 sequences, 40% to 50% of them singletons. Trimming removed 2 bases from V and 9 bases from J, with 8 bases in between. The germline gives CDR1 MNHEY, CDR2 SVGAGI. This CDR3 comprises 13 residues. Diagnosis relied on clinical symptoms, serum thyroxine, TRAb, thyroid ultrasound and orbital computed tomography. The chain uses TRBV6-5 and TRBJ1-6; D remains unclear. The sequencing input was peripheral blood. This receptor was identified in an adult man with Graves' ophthalmopathy. The CDR3 DNA follows: TGTGCCAGCAGTTACGCCTTGGGTTCACCCCTCCACTTT. Protein: CASSYALGSPLHF.